A single sample is the source of the 9 T cell receptor beta chains below, sequenced in a study of blood T cell repertoires in COVID-19. Assay used: immunoSEQ multiplex PCR; TCRdb lists only in-frame clones, some missing. This sample has approximately 72,000 clones; approximately 87% occur once, and the top ten carry 18%. The sequenced sample was peripheral blood. All receptors derive from a woman of 80 years or more with acute or convalescent COVID-19.

The chain employs TRBV5-1 and TRBJ1-5; D ambiguous. This CDR3 is 15 amino acids long. Per germline, CDR1 SGHRS and CDR2 YFSETQ. V was clipped by 1 base and J by 5 bases, with 13 bases between them. This chain's CDR3 is CASSLSADADQPQHF. The CDR3 DNA sequence: TGCGCCAGCAGCTTGTCGGCGGATGCGGATCAGCCCCAGCATTTT.

The chain couples TRBV2 to TRBJ2-1; 8 positions agree with TRBD1. The CDR3 runs 17 residues. Trimming at V came to 6 bases and at J to 4 bases, leaving 14 bases not matched to a gene. Germline lookup yields CDR1 SNHLY and CDR2 FYNNEI. The CDR3 spells CASRLPPGTGQYNEQFF. For the CDR3, the DNA is TGTGCCAGCAGGTTACCCCCCGGGACAGGCCAATACAATGAGCAGTTCTTC.

The V and J genes are TRBV28 and TRBJ2-5, with TRBD1 matching 8 bases. The trim removed 6 bases at V and 4 bases at J, leaving 10 bases unmatched. From germline, CDR1 is MDHEN and CDR2 SYDVKM. The CDR3 extends over 15 amino acids. The DNA of the CDR3 is TGTGCCAGCAGCATGACAGGGGCTTCAAGAGAGACCCAGTACTTC. It translates to CASSMTGASRETQYF.

J is TRBJ1-6 and V is TRBV24-1, with 8 bases that match TRBD1. Looked up from germline, CDR1 is KGHDR and CDR2 is SFDVKD. J gave up 16 bases and V 3 bases, and 4 bases lay outside the gene matches. CDR3 size: 12 residues. This CDR3 is CATSDTDRELHF. The CDR3 DNA reads TGTGCCACCAGTGATACGGACAGGGAGCTCCACTTT.

V is TRBV19 and J is TRBJ1-1, with 7 bases fitting TRBD1. The CDR3 covers 15 residues. The V gene end was trimmed by 7 bases and the J gene end by 2 bases; junction bases not matched to a gene: 10. Germline CDR1 and CDR2: LNHDA and SQIVND (reference sequence). CDR3 region: CASTPGQTYNTEAFF. CDR3 in DNA: TGTGCCAGTACTCCGGGACAGACATATAACACTGAAGCTTTCTTT.

This sequence joins TRBV20-1 and TRBJ2-1; TRBD1 agrees at 8 bases. J gave up 7 bases and V 3 bases, and 8 bases lay outside the gene matches. The CDR3 extends over 14 amino acids. The germline V gene has CDR1 DFQATT and CDR2 SNEGSKA (reference sequence). CDR3 sequence: CSASDQGASNEQFF. CDR3 sequence (DNA): TGCAGTGCTAGTGACCAGGGGGCCTCAAATGAGCAGTTCTTC.

This chain links TRBV7-2 with TRBJ2-1, with 12 bases aligning to TRBD2. CDR1 and CDR2 (germline): SGHTA, FQGNSA. There are 15 residues in the CDR3. Losses at the gene ends were 5 bases for V and 3 bases for J; bases not matched to a gene: 2. The DNA of the CDR3 is TGTGCCAGCAGCCCTAGCGGGGGGGGCTACAATGAGCAGTTCTTC. It yields the protein CASSPSGGGYNEQFF.

The chain is built from TRBV6-1 and TRBJ1-2, with no clear D. The CDR3 is 14 residues long. V lost 2 bases to trimming and J lost 2 bases, with 9 bases between them. Germline V gene sequence: CDR1 MNHNS, CDR2 SASEGT. DNA of the CDR3: TGTGCCAGCAGTGAATGGAGCCAAAACTATGGCTACACCTTC. Amino acid sequence: CASSEWSQNYGYTF.

The count of this clone is one. The chain joins TRBV2 to TRBJ1-1; D is ambiguous. The germline V gene has CDR1 SNHLY and CDR2 FYNNEI. CDR3 length: 14 amino acids. Between the trimmed V and J ends, which lost 6 bases and 7 bases, there was a span of 18 bases. The CDR3 here is CASRGRSKGYEAFF. In DNA, the CDR3 is TGTGCCAGCAGGGGGAGATCTAAAGGGTATGAAGCTTTCTTT.